Following are 27 T cell receptor beta chains from one sample sequenced in a study of blood T cells in healthy people across ages. A second roughly 7 to 12 cycle PCR used barcoded and J-beta primers. TCRdb processed the 5' RACE reads anew with MiXCR; each CDR3 protein has one entry. The sample holds approximately 810,000 distinct CDR3 sequences, 29% seen once. Material: blood. The receptors shown here come from a woman older than 75 in good health.

This clonotype turned up a few times. The genes are TRBV12-3 or TRBV12-4 and TRBJ1-1; TRBD1 matches at 9 bases. J lost 9 bases, V lost 6 bases, and 5 bases had no gene match. The CDR3 covers 12 residues. The CDR3 protein is CASSYRGRKAFF. CDR3 DNA sequence: TGTGCCAGCAGCTACAGGGGGCGAAAAGCTTTCTTT.

This clonotype was seen repeatedly, ten times or more. The gene calls are TRBV18 and TRBJ1-6; 8 nucleotides match TRBD1. The CDR3 consists of 14 residues. The V gene end was trimmed by 3 bases and the J gene end by 8 bases; junction bases not matched to a gene: 3. Germline values: CDR1 KGHSH, CDR2 LQKENI. The CDR3 spells CASSPTGVDSPLHF. CDR3 DNA sequence: TGTGCCAGCTCACCGACAGGGGTTGATTCACCCCTCCACTTT.

This clonotype was observed a handful of times. A much larger clone lies one base from this, so it may be a read error. The chain uses TRBV6-1 and TRBJ2-7; 15 nucleotides agree with TRBD2. With 2 bases clipped from V and 7 bases from J, the junction kept 15 bases outside the gene matches. CDR1 is MNHNS and CDR2 is SASEGT in the germline V gene. The CDR3 extends over 19 amino acids. The DNA for the CDR3 is TGTGCCAGCAGTGAAAGGTTCTCGGGACTAGCGGGGGGTTACAATGAGCAGTACTTC. This gives the protein CASSERFSGLAGGYNEQYF.

This clonotype was counted many times. Here the CDR3 DNA reads TGCAGTGCTCGGAGACTAGCGGGCGCCCCAGGTAGCTCCTACAATGAGCAGTTCTTC. Residues: CSARRLAGAPGSSYNEQFF. The V call is TRBV20-1, the J call TRBJ2-1; 10 bases map to TRBD2. Germline-derived CDR1 and CDR2 are DFQATT and SNEGSKA (reference sequence). This CDR3 has 19 amino acids. The trim removed 5 bases at V and 0 bases at J, leaving 16 bases unmatched.

As to this clonotype: Possible read error: a much larger clone is one base away. The V call is TRBV27, the J call TRBJ1-2; D might be TRBD1 (6 bases). The CDR3 extends over 16 amino acids. Looked up from germline, CDR1 is MNHEY and CDR2 is SMNVEV (reference sequence). CDR3 coding DNA: TGTGCCAGCAGTCTGGGGTGGGGACAAACTAACTATGACTACACCTTC. Translating it yields CASSLGWGQTNYDYTF.

This clonotype showed up many times. The V gene is TRBV6-5, the J gene TRBJ2-1; either TRBD1 or TRBD2 may fit D (5 bases each). V gave up 2 bases and J gave up 4 bases, with 12 bases separating them. The CDR3 spans 15 residues. Germline loops: CDR1 MNHEY, CDR2 SVGAGI. CDR3 nucleotides: TGTGCCAGCAGTTACCGGGACCCGGATTACAATGAGCAGTTCTTC. It specifies CASSYRDPDYNEQFF.

At least ten counts were recorded for this clonotype. The rearrangement uses TRBV12-3 or TRBV12-4 and TRBJ1-6; 7 positions agree with TRBD1. The CDR3 is 14 residues long. V shed 6 bases and J 7 bases; nucleotides not matched to a gene: 6. For the CDR3, the DNA is TGTGCCAGCAGGGGACAGAGAATCAATTCACCCCTCCACTTT. Its translation: CASRGQRINSPLHF.

This clonotype was observed at least ten times. The chain carries TRBV6-6 and TRBJ2-5, with D unclear. This CDR3 spans 12 amino acids. V lost 8 bases and J lost 2, with 9 bases in between. The V gene's germline CDR1 is MNHNY and CDR2 SVGAGI (reference sequence). The chain's CDR3 is CASRLAQETQYF. The CDR3 bases are TGTGCCAGCCGTTTGGCTCAAGAGACCCAGTACTTC.

Many counts were recorded for this clonotype. This chain connects TRBV11-2 to TRBJ2-5; no reliable D call. Deletions cut 8 bases from V and 1 base from J, with 11 bases between. Germline lookup yields CDR1 SGHAT and CDR2 FQNNGV. The CDR3 consists of 13 residues. The CDR3 sequence is CASHRTLQETQYF. Written as DNA, the CDR3 is TGTGCCAGCCACCGGACCCTCCAAGAGACCCAGTACTTC.

The chain is built from TRBV29-1 and TRBJ1-1; the D is unclear. Germline CDR1 is SQVTM and CDR2 is ANQGSEA. This CDR3 has 11 amino acids. Trimming stripped 5 bases from V and 2 bases from J, with 6 bases between. The CDR3 DNA reads TGCAGCGTTCACCCAAACACTGAAGCTTTCTTT. This translates into CSVHPNTEAFF.

This clonotype was seen many times. The chain has TRBV5-1 and TRBJ1-2; 12 positions agree with TRBD1. The germline V gene has CDR1 SGHRS and CDR2 YFSETQ. V lost 2 bases to trimming and J lost 8 bases; unmatched junction nucleotides: 4. The CDR3 is 14 amino acids. CDR3 nucleotide sequence: TGCGCCAGCAGCTTCACCGGGACAGGGGGCGGCTACACCTTC. Amino acids: CASSFTGTGGGYTF.

This clonotype was seen many times. The rearrangement joins TRBV20-1 to TRBJ2-5; tentatively, D is TRBD2 (5 bases). The CDR3 has 13 residues. V was trimmed by 3 bases and J by 3 bases, leaving 11 bases between them. Germline CDR1 is DFQATT and CDR2 is SNEGSKA (reference sequence). The CDR3 DNA follows: TGCAGTGCTAGGGACTGGGAAAAAGAGACCCAGTACTTC. The encoded protein is CSARDWEKETQYF.

This clonotype was detected many times. This chain links TRBV7-6 with TRBJ2-1, with TRBD2 matching over 7 bases. V was pared by 4 bases and J by 7 bases, with 7 bases of the junction left unmatched. CDR1 and CDR2 from the germline V gene are SGHVS and FNYEAQ. This CDR3 has 14 residues. The CDR3 DNA reads TGTGCCAGCAGCTACTTTGGGGGGGGGAATGAGCAGTTCTTC. Protein sequence: CASSYFGGGNEQFF.

This clonotype was found many times. The rearrangement uses TRBV6-6 and TRBJ2-5; the D is unclear. Deletions cut 3 bases from V and 4 bases from J, with 9 bases between. CDR3 length: 13 amino acids. Germline lookup yields CDR1 MNHNY and CDR2 SVGAGI (reference sequence). As DNA, the CDR3 is TGTGCCAGCAGTTATTCGGAGCTAGAGACCCAGTACTTC. Translated, it gives CASSYSELETQYF.

In its sample, this clonotype was seen a few times. The V and J genes are TRBV3-1 and TRBJ1-1; D possibly corresponds to TRBD1 (5 bases). With 1 base removed from V and 5 bases from J, the gap between germline ends came to 11 bases. There are 14 residues in the CDR3. Germline V gene sequence: CDR1 LGHDT, CDR2 YNNKEL (reference sequence). This CDR3 is CASSQGGTYTEAFF. CDR3 in DNA: TGTGCCAGCAGCCAAGGGGGCACATATACTGAAGCTTTCTTT.

This clonotype came up a few times. The rearrangement uses TRBV6-2 or TRBV6-3 and TRBJ2-1; no clear D. The CDR3 spans 14 residues. Germline V CDR1 and CDR2: MNHEY, SVGEGT. V lost 5 bases to trimming and J lost 2 bases, with 10 bases between them. The CDR3 DNA reads as TGTGCCAGCAGTAAGCCAATCACCTACAATGAGCAGTTCTTC. Its protein is CASSKPITYNEQFF.

In the case of this clonotype: A much larger clonotype is one base distant, so this may be a read error. This sequence joins TRBV6-1 and TRBJ2-5; 12 bases match TRBD2. The V segment lost 10 bases and the J segment 11 bases; nucleotides outside the gene matches: 20. Germline-derived CDR1 and CDR2 are MNHNS and SASEGT. There are 16 residues in the CDR3. The CDR3 DNA sequence: TGTGCCACCAGAGCCCAACTAGCGGGGGGCCGAGGTGAGCAGTACTTC. It encodes CATRAQLAGGRGEQYF.

The rearrangement links TRBV20-1 to TRBJ1-1, with 8 positions matching TRBD1. J gave up 1 base and V 3 bases, and 4 bases lay outside the gene matches. In germline, CDR1 is DFQATT, CDR2 SNEGSKA (reference sequence). The CDR3 spans 14 residues. In nucleotides, the CDR3 is TGCAGTGCTAGCCAGGGGGCGAGGAACACTGAAGCTTTCTTT. Protein product: CSASQGARNTEAFF.

This rearrangement joins TRBV5-5 to TRBJ2-7; 9 nucleotides agree with TRBD1. Trimming removed 5 bases from V and 4 bases from J; junction bases left unmatched: 7. CDR3 length equals 14 residues. CDR1 SGHKS and CDR2 YYEKEE come from the germline V gene (reference sequence). This CDR3 reads CASRFRQGGYEQYF. In DNA form, the CDR3 reads TGTGCCAGCAGGTTCCGACAGGGGGGGTACGAGCAGTACTTC.

This clonotype has only a few counts. This chain joins TRBV30 and TRBJ2-5, with D possibly being TRBD2 (5 bases). V gave up 0 bases and J gave up 4 bases, with 9 bases separating them. In germline, CDR1 is GTSNPN, CDR2 SVGIG (reference sequence). The CDR3 has 13 residues. CDR3 in amino acids: CAWSVPGLETQYF. As DNA, the CDR3 is TGTGCCTGGAGTGTCCCGGGGTTAGAGACCCAGTACTTC.

The chain employs TRBV6-1 and TRBJ2-1, with D uncertain. V was trimmed by 4 bases and J by 3 bases, leaving 13 bases between them. CDR1 is MNHNS and CDR2 is SASEGT in the germline V gene. CDR3 size: 15 residues. The CDR3 DNA reads TGTGCCAGCAGTGGCGTCGCAGCGTACTACAATGAGCAGTTCTTC. It yields the protein CASSGVAAYYNEQFF.

The V and J genes are TRBV24-1 and TRBJ2-5; D gene uncertain. Trimming removed 6 bases at V and 0 bases at J, with 1 base between. The CDR3 spans 11 residues. The germline gives CDR1 KGHDR, CDR2 SFDVKD. The CDR3 DNA follows: TGTGCCACCAGTTACCAAGAGACCCAGTACTTC. It specifies CATSYQETQYF.

CDR3 DNA: TGCGCCAGCAGCGACGATACAGAATCTGGGGCCAACGTCCTGACTTTC. It specifies CASSDDTESGANVLTF. This rearrangement joins TRBV5-1 to TRBJ2-6; D unclear. CDR1 and CDR2 from the germline V gene are SGHRS and YFSETQ. V was trimmed by 4 bases and J by 1 base, leaving 12 bases between them. The CDR3 extends over 16 amino acids.

This clonotype has more than one count but fewer than ten. This chain links TRBV6-2 or TRBV6-3 with TRBJ1-4, with D perhaps matching TRBD1 (5 bases). Trimming took off 4 bases at V and 0 bases at J, with 12 bases between the two ends. CDR1 MNHEY and CDR2 SVGEGT come from the germline V gene. The CDR3 has 16 amino acids. CDR3 nucleotides: TGTGCCAGCAGTTTCACCGCGACAGCAACTAATGAAAAACTGTTTTTT. Encoded protein: CASSFTATATNEKLFF.

The sample holds many counts of this clonotype. The rearrangement joins TRBV6-2 or TRBV6-3 to TRBJ1-2; D might be TRBD1 (6 bases). Germline V gene lookup returns CDR1 MNHEY and CDR2 SVGEGT. The length of the CDR3 is 15 residues. Between the trimmed V and J ends, which lost 0 bases and 7 bases, there was a span of 15 bases. In DNA form, the CDR3 reads TGTGCCAGCAGTTACTCGAGCACCCCCAGGGGTGGCTACACCTTC. It yields the protein CASSYSSTPRGGYTF.

This chain uses TRBV30 with TRBJ2-2, with 10 bases that match TRBD2. The CDR3 contains 16 residues. With V trimmed by 5 bases and J by 5 bases, 11 bases remained unmatched. The germline CDR1 and CDR2 sequences are GTSNPN and SVGIG (reference sequence). The CDR3 sequence is CAWAKGGLAPTGELFF. Here the CDR3 DNA reads TGTGCCTGGGCCAAAGGGGGACTAGCGCCAACCGGGGAGCTGTTTTTT.

The V call is TRBV21-1, the J call TRBJ1-5. TRBV21-1 is tagged as a pseudogene. The CDR3 length is 15 residues. The CDR3 loop is CASSTWRGRNQPQHF. DNA for the CDR3: TGTGCCAGCAGCACGTGGAGGGGACGCAATCAGCCCCAGCATTTT.